These 27 T cell receptor beta chains share one sample of origin, sequenced in a study of radiotherapy plus CTLA-4 blockade in lung cancer. Sequenced by immunoSEQ multiplex PCR; TCRdb stores in-frame clones only, minus some. This table holds 78,000 or so clones, about 88% found once. This specimen consisted of peripheral blood, obtained from a patient treated with radiotherapy plus ipilimumab. These receptors originate from a human donor with non-small cell lung cancer who had stable disease on radiotherapy plus ipilimumab.

The J gene is TRBJ2-6, the V gene TRBV4-2, with D possibly matching TRBD1 (6 bases). This CDR3 contains 21 residues. The germline V gene encodes CDR1 LGHNA and CDR2 YNFKEQ. Trimming removed 4 bases from V and 1 base from J, with 26 bases in between. CDR3: CASSPPRPQRDTASGANVLTF. The CDR3, as DNA: TGTGCCAGCAGCCCTCCACGGCCCCAACGGGACACCGCTTCTGGGGCCAACGTCCTGACTTTC.

This clone was observed a handful of times. The chain joins TRBV19 to TRBJ1-5; D not resolved. The CDR3 spans 14 residues. The V end was cut by 3 bases, the J end by 3 bases, with 9 bases between. Germline CDR1 is LNHDA and CDR2 is SQIVND (reference sequence). The chain's CDR3 is CASSIPTFNQPQHF. The CDR3 DNA follows: TGTGCCAGTAGTATTCCCACTTTCAATCAGCCCCAGCATTTT. The whole variable domain, filled in from reference TRBV19 and TRBJ1-5, reads DGGITQSPKYLFRKEGQNVTLSCEQNLNHDAMYWYRQDPGQGLRLIYYSQIVNDFQKGDIAEGYSVSREKKESFPLTVTSAQKNPTAFYLCASSIPTFNQPQHFGDGTRLSIL.

The CDR3 DNA sequence: TGCAGCGTTGAAGAGGTCCCAAACATTCAGTACTTC. It translates to CSVEEVPNIQYF. This chain uses TRBV29-1 with TRBJ2-4; D not certain. Germline V lookup: CDR1 SQVTM, CDR2 ANQGSEA. This CDR3 region has 12 residues. V was clipped by 0 bases and J by 6 bases, with 6 bases between them.

J is TRBJ2-7 and V is TRBV28; 12 nucleotides match TRBD2. Germline CDR1 MDHEN, CDR2 SYDVKM. J gave up 2 bases and V 8 bases, and 13 bases lay outside the gene matches. The length of the CDR3 is 17 residues. The CDR3 loop is CASPPPTSGGPPYEQYF. The CDR3 bases are TGTGCCAGCCCACCCCCTACTAGCGGGGGGCCCCCCTACGAGCAGTACTTC.

V is TRBV9 and J is TRBJ1-6; D call uncertain. V dropped 3 bases and J dropped 7 bases, with 14 bases sitting between them. This CDR3 has 15 residues. Germline values: CDR1 SGDLS, CDR2 YYNGEE. The CDR3: CASSALEISNSPLHF. The CDR3 DNA reads TGTGCCAGCAGCGCCCTAGAGATCTCCAATTCACCCCTCCACTTT.

The V and J genes are TRBV6-1 and TRBJ1-1; D is perhaps TRBD1 (6 bases). Trimming pared 1 base from V and 4 bases from J, leaving 7 bases between. The germline gives CDR1 MNHNS, CDR2 SASEGT. The CDR3 runs 13 residues. The CDR3, as DNA: TGTGCCAGCAGTGAAGTCAGGGGCACTGAAGCTTTCTTT. As protein: CASSEVRGTEAFF.

The chain links TRBV18 to TRBJ1-4; D is uncertain. Germline V gives CDR1 KGHSH, CDR2 LQKENI. V shed 2 bases and J shed 7 bases, with 8 bases lying between them. The CDR3 consists of 13 residues. Here the CDR3 DNA reads TGTGCCAGCTCACCAGGATTCCGTGAAAAACTGTTTTTT. Its translation is CASSPGFREKLFF.

The CDR3 loop is CASSGVGWSYTF. CDR3 bases: TGTGCCAGCAGCGGAGTGGGTTGGAGTTACACCTTC. This sequence joins TRBV9 and TRBJ1-2; the D is unclear. Germline CDR1 SGDLS, CDR2 YYNGEE. Trimming stripped 3 bases from V and 11 bases from J, with 14 bases between. The CDR3 has 12 residues.

The rearrangement joins TRBV27 to TRBJ2-1; 15 bases agree with TRBD2. From germline, CDR1 is MNHEY and CDR2 SMNVEV (reference sequence). The V and J ends lost 0 bases and 5 bases, in that order; junction bases with no gene match: 2. The CDR3 runs 17 residues. In DNA, the CDR3 is TGTGCCAGCAGTTTATCGGGACTAGCGGGGGGTGACAATGAGCAGTTCTTC. It translates to CASSLSGLAGGDNEQFF.

The rearrangement uses TRBV5-1 and TRBJ2-3; 10 nucleotides agree with TRBD2. V lost 5 bases to trimming and J lost 4 bases; unmatched junction nucleotides: 4. Germline V gene sequence: CDR1 SGHRS, CDR2 YFSETQ. The CDR3 extends over 14 amino acids. For the CDR3, the DNA is TGCGCCAGCAGTAAAGCGGGGGGGCCAGATACGCAGTATTTT. Amino acid sequence: CASSKAGGPDTQYF.

The V call is TRBV27, the J call TRBJ2-2, with 10 positions matching TRBD2. CDR1 and CDR2 from the germline V gene are MNHEY and SMNVEV (reference sequence). The CDR3 is made up of 20 amino acids. The V and J ends lost 3 bases and 1 base, in that order; junction bases with no gene match: 14. CDR3 protein: CASSFRSGRALNLNTGELFF. DNA of the CDR3: TGTGCCAGCAGTTTTCGAAGCGGGAGGGCCCTTAATTTGAACACCGGGGAGCTGTTTTTT.

This clone was picked up one time. V and J are TRBV6-1 and TRBJ2-1; TRBD2 aligns across 7 bases. The CDR3 spans 14 residues. Germline values: CDR1 MNHNS, CDR2 SASEGT. The trim removed 7 bases at V and 3 bases at J, leaving 6 bases unmatched. CDR3 sequence: CASTWGGIYNEQFF. Here the CDR3 DNA reads TGTGCCAGCACCTGGGGGGGGATCTACAATGAGCAGTTCTTC.

The chain carries TRBV5-1 and TRBJ2-5; 9 nucleotides match TRBD2. The CDR3 length is 15 residues. Unmatched junction bases numbered 7, after V lost 5 bases and J lost 2 bases. Looked up from germline, CDR1 is SGHRS and CDR2 is YFSETQ. This CDR3 is CASRISGGKQETQYF. CDR3 nucleotide sequence: TGCGCCAGCAGAATTAGCGGGGGAAAACAAGAGACCCAGTACTTC.

V is TRBV6-5 and J is TRBJ2-7; TRBD1 aligns across 10 bases. V dropped 8 bases and J dropped 5; count of bases not matched to a gene: 6. The germline V gene has CDR1 MNHEY and CDR2 SVGAGI. This CDR3 is 13 amino acids long. The CDR3 here is CASGTGVGDEQYF. The CDR3 nucleotides read TGTGCCAGCGGGACAGGGGTAGGGGACGAGCAGTACTTC.

The rearrangement joins TRBV6-1 to TRBJ1-4; D unresolved. CDR3 length: 14 residues. Trimming left V 5 bases short and J 5 bases short, with 12 bases between. Germline V lookup: CDR1 MNHNS, CDR2 SASEGT. The CDR3 reads CASSTGHVNEKLFF. The CDR3 bases are TGTGCCAGCAGTACCGGGCACGTGAATGAAAAACTGTTTTTT.

The rearrangement joins TRBV9 to TRBJ1-6, with D uncertain. This CDR3 is 14 amino acids long. In germline, CDR1 is SGDLS, CDR2 YYNGEE. Trimming removed 1 base from V and 9 bases from J, with 11 bases in between. This CDR3 is CASSVSGDSSPLHF. The CDR3 DNA sequence: TGTGCCAGCAGCGTAAGCGGGGATTCTTCACCCCTCCACTTT.

The chain carries TRBV7-9 and TRBJ2-5, with 14 bases aligning to TRBD2. The DNA end is a closer match to TRBJ2-7, so the J assignment may be wrong. In germline, CDR1 is SEHNR, CDR2 FQNEAQ (reference sequence). This CDR3 has 17 amino acids. This CDR3 is CASSKPGTSGGSYEQYF. The CDR3 DNA follows: TGTGCCAGCAGCAAACCCGGGACTAGCGGGGGATCCTACGAGCAGTACTTC.

This chain connects TRBV7-8 to TRBJ2-2, with 9 bases aligning to TRBD2. With V trimmed by 3 bases and J by 0 bases, 5 bases remained unmatched. The CDR3 is made up of 17 amino acids. From germline, CDR1 is SGHVS and CDR2 FQNEAQ. CDR3 sequence reads: CASSFQAGGSNTGELFF. CDR3 DNA sequence: TGTGCCAGCAGCTTTCAAGCGGGGGGTTCGAACACCGGGGAGCTGTTTTTT. The full variable domain, its missing parts supplied by reference TRBV7-8 and TRBJ2-2, is GAGVSQSPRYKVAKRGQDVALRCDPISGHVSLFWYQQALGQGPEFLTYFQNEAQLDKSGLPSDRFFAERPEGSVSTLKIQRTQQEDSAVYLCASSFQAGGSNTGELFFGEGSRLTVL.

The rearrangement joins TRBV9 to TRBJ1-1, with D tentatively TRBD1 (5 bases). The germline V gene encodes CDR1 SGDLS and CDR2 YYNGEE. V lost 3 bases to trimming and J lost 0 bases, with 12 bases between them. The CDR3 consists of 15 residues. The CDR3: CASSGLTALNTEAFF. The CDR3 DNA reads as TGTGCCAGCAGCGGTTTGACAGCCTTGAACACTGAAGCTTTCTTT.

The V gene is TRBV9, the J gene TRBJ2-2; D not certain. Trimming shortened V by 0 bases and J by 2 bases, and 5 bases separated the two germline ends. Germline V lookup: CDR1 SGDLS, CDR2 YYNGEE. The CDR3 spans 14 residues. CDR3 residues: CASSVAVNTGELFF. CDR3 sequence (DNA): TGTGCCAGCAGCGTAGCGGTAAACACCGGGGAGCTGTTTTTT.

The chain's CDR3 is CASRPGGSGGTDTQYF. Here the CDR3 DNA reads TGCGCCAGCAGGCCCGGGGGGAGCGGGGGCACAGATACGCAGTATTTT. V is TRBV5-1 and J is TRBJ2-3; 7 bases agree with TRBD2. In germline, CDR1 is SGHRS, CDR2 YFSETQ. V lost 5 bases to trimming and J lost 1 base; unmatched junction nucleotides: 10. The CDR3 totals 16 residues.

In its sample, this clone was seen a few times. The chain recombines TRBV9 with TRBJ1-2, with 7 nucleotides matching TRBD1. Germline lookup yields CDR1 SGDLS and CDR2 YYNGEE. This CDR3 has 15 amino acids. V gave up 2 bases and J gave up 5 bases; unmatched junction bases: 9. This CDR3 reads CASSVFTQGVYGYTF. The DNA for the CDR3 is TGTGCCAGCAGCGTGTTTACGCAGGGGGTGTATGGCTACACCTTC. Full variable domain (rest looked up from reference TRBV9 and TRBJ1-2): DSGVTQTPKHLITATGQRVTLRCSPRSGDLSVYWYQQSLDQGLQFLIQYYNGEERAKGNILERFSAQQFPDLHSELNLSSLELGDSALYFCASSVFTQGVYGYTFGSGTRLTVV.

The chain combines TRBV5-1 with TRBJ1-6, with D unresolved. V lost 0 bases, J lost 9 bases, and 10 bases lay in between. The CDR3 spans 14 residues. The germline V gene encodes CDR1 SGHRS and CDR2 YFSETQ. This CDR3 reads CASSLDSLGSPLHF. CDR3 nucleotides: TGCGCCAGCAGCTTGGACAGCCTGGGTTCACCCCTCCACTTT.

The J gene is TRBJ2-1, the V gene TRBV7-9, with D tentatively TRBD1 or TRBD2 (6 bases each). Germline CDR1 reads SEHNR; CDR2 reads FQNEAQ (reference sequence). Trimming removed 2 bases at V and 6 bases at J, with 17 bases between. The CDR3 sequence is 16 residues long. CDR3 protein: CASSLTGAGKSNEQFF. The CDR3 DNA is TGTGCCAGCAGCTTAACGGGGGCAGGGAAAAGCAATGAGCAGTTCTTC.

V is TRBV19 and J is TRBJ1-2; weak D call: TRBD1 (6 bases). The CDR3 length is 17 residues. Germline V lookup: CDR1 LNHDA, CDR2 SQIVND (reference sequence). Trimming took 4 bases from V and 6 from J, leaving 24 bases between them. The CDR3 loop is CASSRSNLGQPPNGYTF. DNA for the CDR3: TGTGCCAGTAGTAGGTCTAATCTTGGACAGCCGCCAAATGGCTACACCTTC.

CDR3 DNA: TGTGCCAGCAGTTATGACAGGGGGCCAGATACGCAGTATTTT. As protein: CASSYDRGPDTQYF. J is TRBJ2-3 and V is TRBV2; 10 positions agree with TRBD1. This CDR3 is built from 14 residues. V lost 5 bases, J lost 4 bases, and 3 bases stayed unmatched. In germline, CDR1 is SNHLY, CDR2 FYNNEI.

V usage is TRBV5-4 and J usage is TRBJ1-2; 9 bases align to TRBD1. Germline V gene data show CDR1 as SGHNT and CDR2 as YYREEE (reference sequence). The CDR3 contains 13 residues. V shed 1 base, J shed 7 bases, and the junction held 2 bases outside the gene matches. The CDR3 loop is CASSLTGGSGYTF. CDR3 DNA: TGTGCCAGCAGCTTGACAGGGGGCAGTGGCTACACCTTC.